A single sample gave rise to the 23 T cell receptor beta chains below, sequenced in a study of cytomegalovirus exposure and HLA in healthy donors. The table came from immunoSEQ multiplex PCR; TCRdb's copy has only in-frame clones and leaves some out. This sample carries approximately 220,000 clones, approximately 90% of them seen once, and the ten largest clones take 2.5% to 3%. The specimen sequenced was PBMCs. These receptors were taken from a man in his late teens or twenties in good health and CMV-seronegative.

The chain is built from TRBV30 and TRBJ2-3; possibly TRBD2 for D (6 bases). Trimming left V 2 bases short and J 6 bases short, with 18 bases between. This CDR3 is built from 15 residues. Germline CDR1 reads GTSNPN; CDR2 reads SVGIG (reference sequence). The CDR3 DNA reads as TGTGCCTGGAGTCCCCAAAGCGGGCTGGGCGATACGCAGTATTTT. Translation gives CAWSPQSGLGDTQYF.

V gene TRBV27 combines with J gene TRBJ2-2, with a possible D match to TRBD2 (6 bases). V was trimmed by 4 bases and J by 5 bases, leaving 11 bases between them. The CDR3 covers 14 residues. The germline CDR1 and CDR2 sequences are MNHEY and SMNVEV (reference sequence). CDR3 sequence reads: CASSWGGGTGELFF. The CDR3 nucleotides are TGTGCCAGCAGTTGGGGTGGGGGGACCGGGGAGCTGTTTTTT.

The CDR3 region has the DNA TGTGCCATCGGACCGACAGGGAGCAACACTGAAGCTTTCTTT. Amino acid sequence: CAIGPTGSNTEAFF. The gene calls are TRBV10-3 and TRBJ1-1; 7 bases line up with TRBD1. V shed 8 bases, J shed 2 bases, and the junction held 8 bases outside the gene matches. The CDR3 runs to 14 residues. Germline CDR1 and CDR2: ENHRY and SYGVKD.

The genes are TRBV19 and TRBJ2-5; the D gene is possibly TRBD1 (6 bases). The ends were cut back, 8 bases at V and 5 bases at J, with 18 bases in the middle. The germline V gene encodes CDR1 LNHDA and CDR2 SQIVND (reference sequence). The CDR3 is 14 amino acids. CDR3 sequence reads: CASRLDRRSETQYF. In DNA, the CDR3 is TGTGCCAGTCGGTTAGACAGGCGGTCGGAGACCCAGTACTTC.

The rearrangement links TRBV6-5 to TRBJ1-5; 8 positions match TRBD1. The germline CDR1 and CDR2 sequences are MNHEY and SVGAGI. V shed 4 bases and J 8 bases; nucleotides not matched to a gene: 7. The CDR3 loop spans 14 amino acids. The CDR3 DNA sequence: TGTGCCAGCAGTTCCTGGACAGGGACGGAGCCCCAGCATTTT. Protein product: CASSSWTGTEPQHF.

The rearrangement uses TRBV5-6 and TRBJ2-7; D perhaps matches TRBD2 (6 bases). CDR1 is SGHDT and CDR2 is YYEEEE in the germline V gene. This CDR3 has 12 residues. V dropped 2 bases and J dropped 8 bases, with 11 bases sitting between them. The CDR3 DNA sequence: TGTGCCAGCAGCTTCGTGGGAGGCAAGCAGTACTTC. This translates into CASSFVGGKQYF.

The genes are TRBV15 and TRBJ1-1; D is possibly TRBD1 (5 bases). The V gene lost 1 base and the J gene lost 6 bases, with 12 bases spanning the gap. CDR1 and CDR2 (germline): LNHNV, YYDKDF (reference sequence). This CDR3 has 14 amino acids. CDR3 DNA sequence: TGTGCCACCAGCAGAGGGGGGGAGGACGCTGAAGCTTTCTTT. This encodes CATSRGGEDAEAFF.

V and J are TRBV5-6 and TRBJ2-7; 7 nucleotides align to TRBD1. V dropped 6 bases and J dropped 2; count of bases not matched to a gene: 8. The CDR3 covers 14 residues. CDR1 and CDR2 (germline): SGHDT, YYEEEE. Here the CDR3 reads CASNSFDRAYEQYF. The DNA for the CDR3 is TGTGCCAGCAACTCCTTTGACAGGGCCTACGAGCAGTACTTC.

V is TRBV10-2 and J is TRBJ2-2; 10 bases align to TRBD2. CDR1 is WSHSY, CDR2 SAAADI, per germline. The CDR3 loop spans 16 amino acids. V shed 2 bases and J 5 bases; nucleotides not matched to a gene: 5. This CDR3 is CASSEASGSITGELFF. The CDR3 DNA is TGCGCCAGCAGTGAGGCTAGCGGGAGTATAACCGGGGAGCTGTTTTTT.

The chain joins TRBV5-1 to TRBJ2-1, with D unclear. The V and J ends lost 6 bases and 0 bases respectively, with 10 bases between them. Germline V CDR1 and CDR2: SGHRS, YFSETQ. The CDR3 has 14 residues. The chain's CDR3 is CASKLQNSYNEQFF. The CDR3 DNA follows: TGCGCCAGCAAGCTACAGAACTCCTACAATGAGCAGTTCTTC.

The rearrangement joins TRBV6-1 to TRBJ1-1; possibly TRBD1 for D (5 bases). The CDR3 extends over 12 amino acids. CDR1 MNHNS and CDR2 SASEGT come from the germline V gene. The CDR3 nucleotides are TGTGCGGGGGAGGGAGCCCACACTGAAGCTTTCTTT. Its protein is CAGEGAHTEAFF.

The chain joins TRBV7-9 to TRBJ2-1; D perhaps matches TRBD1 (5 bases). This CDR3 comprises 17 residues. Germline assignment: CDR1 SEHNR and CDR2 FQNEAQ (reference sequence). V gave up 1 base and J gave up 7 bases, with 20 bases separating them. The CDR3 coding sequence is TGTGCCAGCAGCTTAGACGAAGGGGTCCCACCGCAAAATGAGCAGTTCTTC. It codes for CASSLDEGVPPQNEQFF.

The chain employs TRBV10-3 and TRBJ1-3; TRBD1 matches 8 bases. CDR1 ENHRY and CDR2 SYGVKD come from the germline V gene. V lost 8 bases to trimming and J lost 0 bases; unmatched junction nucleotides: 6. There are 15 residues in the CDR3. CDR3 residues: CAIGTGSLSGNTIYF. CDR3 DNA sequence: TGTGCCATCGGGACAGGCAGTCTCTCTGGAAACACCATATATTTT.

In its sample, this clone was seen once. The gene calls are TRBV19 and TRBJ2-1, with TRBD2 as a possible D gene (5 bases). Germline loops: CDR1 LNHDA, CDR2 SQIVND (reference sequence). V gave up 0 bases and J gave up 5 bases, with 14 bases separating them. The CDR3 extends over 16 amino acids. This CDR3 reads CASSIDPTTRNNEQFF. CDR3 nucleotides: TGTGCCAGTAGTATAGATCCCACCACTAGAAACAATGAGCAGTTCTTC.

The chain combines TRBV7-9 with TRBJ2-7; TRBD1 agrees at 10 bases. Germline values: CDR1 SEHNR, CDR2 FQNEAQ (reference sequence). V lost 5 bases, J lost 4 bases, and 11 bases stayed unmatched. The CDR3 length is 16 residues. CDR3 sequence reads: CASSPSHGTGEYEQYF. In nucleotides, the CDR3 is TGTGCCAGCAGCCCCTCGCACGGGACAGGGGAATACGAGCAGTACTTC.

V gene TRBV7-2 combines with J gene TRBJ1-6, with D maybe TRBD1 (5 bases). Germline lookup yields CDR1 SGHTA and CDR2 FQGNSA. CDR3 length equals 15 residues. Between the trimmed V and J ends, which lost 5 bases and 4 bases, there was a span of 12 bases. For the CDR3, the DNA is TGTGCCAGCAGCAACCCCGGGGGATATAATTCACCCCTCCACTTT. This translates into CASSNPGGYNSPLHF. The full variable domain, rest sourced from reference TRBV7-2 and TRBJ1-6, is GAGVSQSPSNKVTEKGKDVELRCDPISGHTALYWYRQSLGQGLEFLIYFQGNSAPDKSGLPSDRFSAERTGGSVSTLTIQRTQQEDSAVYLCASSNPGGYNSPLHFGNGTRLTVT.

This chain links TRBV27 with TRBJ1-4, with 7 bases lining up with TRBD1. The CDR3 covers 15 residues. Looked up from germline, CDR1 is MNHEY and CDR2 is SMNVEV (reference sequence). The J segment lost 0 bases and the V segment lost 5 bases, leaving 3 bases of the junction unmatched. The CDR3 nucleotides are TGTGCCAGCAGTAATACAGGGGCAACTAATGAAAAACTGTTTTTT. Its protein is CASSNTGATNEKLFF.

The chain has TRBV29-1 and TRBJ2-5; 9 nucleotides align to TRBD1. Losses at the gene ends were 7 bases for V and 2 bases for J; bases not matched to a gene: 5. The CDR3 has 13 amino acids. Germline V lookup: CDR1 SQVTM, CDR2 ANQGSEA. Here the CDR3 reads CSETDRGQETQYF. CDR3 in DNA: TGCAGCGAAACCGACAGGGGGCAAGAGACCCAGTACTTC. Variable domain in full (rest from reference TRBV29-1 and TRBJ2-5): SAVISQKPSRDICQRGTSLTIQCQVDSQVTMMFWYRQQPGQSLTLIATANQGSEATYESGFVIDKFPISRPNLTFSTLTVSNMSPEDSSIYLCSETDRGQETQYFGPGTRLLVL.

This clone was found once. The V and J genes are TRBV6-5 and TRBJ1-2, with D tentatively TRBD1 (5 bases). Germline lookup yields CDR1 MNHEY and CDR2 SVGAGI. The CDR3 loop spans 12 amino acids. Trimming took 4 bases from V and 8 from J, leaving 11 bases between them. CDR3 protein: CASSSGGLGYTF. The DNA of the CDR3 is TGTGCCAGCAGTTCTGGGGGGTTAGGCTACACCTTC.

The J gene is TRBJ2-7, the V gene TRBV4-3, with D possibly TRBD2 on 6 matching bases. Germline V CDR1 and CDR2: LGHNA, YSLEER. The V end was cut by 2 bases, the J end by 4 bases, with 9 bases between. There are 13 residues in the CDR3. CDR3 sequence: CASSQFRGYEQYF. Here the CDR3 DNA reads TGCGCCAGCAGCCAATTTCGGGGGTACGAGCAGTACTTC.

This chain links TRBV13 with TRBJ2-4, with TRBD1 matching 7 bases. J gave up 6 bases and V 3 bases, and 5 bases lay outside the gene matches. The V gene's germline CDR1 is PRHDT and CDR2 FYEKMQ (reference sequence). The CDR3 spans 14 residues. The CDR3 loop is CASSFRDSINIQYF. CDR3 sequence (DNA): TGTGCCAGCAGCTTCCGGGACAGTATAAACATTCAGTACTTC.

This clone was found a few times. The rearrangement links TRBV27 to TRBJ1-1; unclear D gene. Between the trimmed V and J ends, which lost 5 bases and 1 base, there was a span of 8 bases. The CDR3 is made up of 13 amino acids. CDR1 and CDR2 (germline): MNHEY, SMNVEV (reference sequence). CDR3 bases: TGTGCCAGCAGTCAAGACAAGAACACTGAAGCTTTCTTT. Protein: CASSQDKNTEAFF.

The chain joins TRBV6-8 to TRBJ2-7; no firm D call. The CDR3 is 14 amino acids. Germline CDR1 is MNHGY and CDR2 is SAAAGT. V lost 4 bases and J 0 bases, leaving 10 bases between the germline ends. CDR3: CASSSATSSYEQYF. The CDR3 DNA reads TGTGCCAGCAGTTCGGCGACAAGCTCCTACGAGCAGTACTTC.